This TCR beta chain was recorded in a study of glioma-infiltrating T cells after dendritic cell vaccination. Study in general: Between about 2002 and 2012, patients got autologous tumor lysate-pulsed dendritic cell vaccines.

As for this clone: Its target is not known.

None of the glioblastoma patients had an isocitrate dehydrogenase mutation. General study points: Patients with more pretreatment TILs had longer time to progression and survival.

The data were produced by immunoSEQ multiplex PCR, yet TCRdb's version contains in-frame clones alone and is incomplete. The data show approximately 64,000 clones, approximately 78% seen once. This receptor was taken from a human donor with glioblastoma. Here the sequenced sample was blood, taken before dendritic cell vaccination.

The CDR3 sequence: CASSLPLASGGETQYF. Here the CDR3 DNA reads TGTGCCAGCAGTTTACCCCTAGCAAGCGGGGGAGAGACCCAGTACTTC. The chain recombines TRBV28 with TRBJ2-5; TRBD2 matches 8 bases. Germline loops: CDR1 MDHEN, CDR2 SYDVKM. The CDR3 length is 16 residues. Trimming at V came to 2 bases and at J to 4 bases, leaving 9 bases not matched to a gene.